The 14 T cell receptor beta chains presented below share a single source sample, sequenced in a study of shared clonotypes between healthy human individuals. Assay: immunoSEQ multiplex PCR; the TCRdb copy retains only in-frame clones and omits some. The sample carries about half a million clones, 70% to 80% recorded once. The sample taken for sequencing was PBMCs. The source is a woman aged 40-49 years in good health. Some clones in this sample may be carry-over from other donors' samples.

V gene TRBV9 combines with J gene TRBJ1-2, with D unclear. The CDR3 covers 14 residues. Germline V lookup: CDR1 SGDLS, CDR2 YYNGEE. V was trimmed by 0 bases and J by 4 bases, leaving 10 bases between them. The CDR3 reads CASSVEGGAYGYTF. CDR3 nucleotides: TGTGCCAGCAGCGTAGAGGGAGGTGCCTATGGCTACACCTTC.

The V gene is TRBV15, the J gene TRBJ2-5, with D possibly matching TRBD2 (5 bases). There are 13 residues in the CDR3. V was shortened by 6 bases and J by 1 base, with 9 bases between the two germline ends. CDR1 and CDR2 from the germline V gene are LNHNV and YYDKDF (reference sequence). The CDR3 DNA reads TGTGCCACCAGTGCTGCGGGCCAAGAGACCCAGTACTTC. Its translation: CATSAAGQETQYF. Based on the CDR3 plus reference TRBV15 and TRBJ2-5, the full variable domain is DAMVIQNPRYQVTQFGKPVTLSCSQTLNHNVMYWYQQKSSQAPKLLFHYYDKDFNNEADTPDNFQSRRPNTSFCFLDIRSPGLGDTAMYLCATSAAGQETQYFGPGTRLLVL.

The CDR3 loop reads CASSTLGQGVRVSGANVLTF. The CDR3 nucleotides are TGTGCCAGCAGTACCCTGGGGCAGGGTGTCAGGGTATCTGGGGCCAACGTCCTGACTTTC. The rearrangement uses TRBV27 and TRBJ2-6; possibly TRBD1 for D (5 bases). CDR3 length: 20 amino acids. Germline assignment: CDR1 MNHEY and CDR2 SMNVEV (reference sequence). V was cut by 5 bases and J by 1 base, with 24 bases left in between.

As to this clone: This likely stems from a read error, as it lies one base from a far larger clone. The same CDR3 also results from other DNA sequences found in this sample. V gene TRBV4-1 combines with J gene TRBJ2-5; 12 bases are a match to TRBD2. V shed 2 bases, J shed 4 bases, and the junction held 23 bases outside the gene matches. Per germline, CDR1 MGHRA and CDR2 YSYEKL. The CDR3 length is 22 residues. Here the CDR3 DNA reads TGCGCCAGCAGCCAACCCCCCTTGGGACTAGCGGGCGGGTCGGGGGAGATAGAGACCCAGTACTTC. This codes for CASSQPPLGLAGGSGEIETQYF.

Points on this clone: A far larger clone is just one base off, so this is likely a read error. The chain links TRBV30 to TRBJ2-6, with TRBD2 as a possible D gene (6 bases). This CDR3 region has 14 residues. Germline CDR1 GTSNPN, CDR2 SVGIG (reference sequence). The CDR3 coding sequence is TGTGCCTGGAGCGGGGGTTCTGGGGCCAACGCCCTGACTTTC. It encodes CAWSGGSGANALTF.

This clone was seen just once. The rearrangement joins TRBV7-6 to TRBJ2-7; a weak D match, TRBD2 (5 bases). V was trimmed by 2 bases and J by 7 bases, leaving 12 bases between them. This CDR3 has 13 residues. CDR1 and CDR2 (germline): SGHVS, FNYEAQ. CDR3 protein: CASSLLAGGEQYF. DNA of the CDR3: TGTGCCAGCAGCTTACTAGCTGGCGGGGAGCAGTACTTC.

This clone was observed a single time. The rearrangement links TRBV15 to TRBJ1-1, with D uncertain. Looked up from germline, CDR1 is LNHNV and CDR2 is YYDKDF (reference sequence). The CDR3 runs 13 residues. With 5 bases removed from V and 3 bases from J, the gap between germline ends came to 10 bases. In nucleotides, the CDR3 is TGTGCCACCAGCTCCCGGAGGGACACTGAAGCTTTCTTT. Translating it yields CATSSRRDTEAFF.

This chain uses TRBV19 with TRBJ1-5; D may be TRBD1 (6 bases). Germline V gene lookup returns CDR1 LNHDA and CDR2 SQIVND (reference sequence). Trimming removed 1 base at V and 1 base at J, with 8 bases between. The length of the CDR3 is 15 residues. The CDR3 here is CASSIAQGSNQPQHF. As DNA, the CDR3 is TGTGCCAGTAGTATAGCCCAGGGGAGCAATCAGCCCCAGCATTTT.

The V and J genes are TRBV18 and TRBJ2-7; weak D call: TRBD2 (6 bases). There are 13 residues in the CDR3. Germline CDR1 KGHSH, CDR2 LQKENI. V lost 3 bases and J 7 bases, leaving 13 bases between the germline ends. CDR3 in amino acids: CASSPGGRGEQYF. The CDR3 DNA reads as TGTGCCAGCTCACCGGGGGGTCGGGGTGAGCAGTACTTC.

This chain connects TRBV5-4 to TRBJ1-1; 7 positions match TRBD1. CDR1 and CDR2 from the germline V gene are SGHNT and YYREEE (reference sequence). The CDR3 contains 14 residues. With 7 bases clipped from V and 3 bases from J, the junction kept 9 bases outside the gene matches. The CDR3 nucleotides read TGTGCCAGCGGGCAGGGGGGGATAGACACTGAAGCTTTCTTT. Protein sequence: CASGQGGIDTEAFF.

The chain employs TRBV5-4 and TRBJ2-3; perhaps TRBD2 as D (6 bases). The CDR3 is 15 amino acids. Per the germline V gene, CDR1 is SGHNT and CDR2 is YYREEE (reference sequence). V was cut by 2 bases and J by 1 base, with 11 bases left in between. The CDR3 region has the DNA TGTGCCAGCAGCTTTGGAGGGGTTGGCACAGATACGCAGTATTTT. It specifies CASSFGGVGTDTQYF.

The V gene is TRBV7-2, the J gene TRBJ1-4; TRBD1 matches 8 bases. This CDR3 contains 15 residues. The ends lost 1 base at V and 4 bases at J; junction bases unmatched: 2. The V gene's germline CDR1 is SGHTA and CDR2 FQGNSA. The CDR3 sequence is CASSLGQGINEKLFF. The CDR3 DNA sequence: TGTGCCAGCAGCTTAGGACAGGGGATTAATGAAAAACTGTTTTTT.

The chain is built from TRBV2 and TRBJ2-3, with D possibly TRBD2 on 5 matching bases. CDR1 is SNHLY and CDR2 is FYNNEI in the germline V gene. Trimming removed 0 bases at V and 2 bases at J, with 9 bases between. The CDR3 has 15 amino acids. The CDR3 DNA is TGTGCCAGCAGTGAAGCTAGGACTCTCACAGATACGCAGTATTTT. It encodes CASSEARTLTDTQYF.

The chain is built from TRBV25-1 and TRBJ1-2; 9 nucleotides line up with TRBD1. The V and J ends lost 3 bases and 4 bases, in that order; junction bases with no gene match: 9. Germline-derived CDR1 and CDR2 are MGHDK and SYGVNS. This CDR3 has 16 residues. CDR3 DNA sequence: TGTGCCAGCAGTGACCGGGACAGGGTGGGAAGCTATGGCTACACCTTC. Protein sequence: CASSDRDRVGSYGYTF.